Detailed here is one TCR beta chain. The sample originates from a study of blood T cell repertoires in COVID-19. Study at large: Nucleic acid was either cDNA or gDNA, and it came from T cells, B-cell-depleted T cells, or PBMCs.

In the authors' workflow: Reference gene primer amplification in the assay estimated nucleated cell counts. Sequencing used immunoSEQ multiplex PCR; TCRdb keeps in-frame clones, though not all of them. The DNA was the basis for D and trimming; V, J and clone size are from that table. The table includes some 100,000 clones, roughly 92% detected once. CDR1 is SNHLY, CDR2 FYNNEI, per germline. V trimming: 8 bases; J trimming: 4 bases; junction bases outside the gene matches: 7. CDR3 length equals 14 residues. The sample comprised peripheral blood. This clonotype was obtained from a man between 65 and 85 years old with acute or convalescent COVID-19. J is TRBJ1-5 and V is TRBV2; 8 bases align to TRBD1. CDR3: CASGGTGGNQPQHF. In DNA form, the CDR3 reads TGTGCCAGCGGCGGGACAGGTGGGAATCAGCCCCAGCATTTT.